A selection of T cell receptor beta chains follows, all from one sample in a study of Ad26.COV2.S vaccination and SARS-CoV-2 variants. Assay: immunoSEQ multiplex PCR; the TCRdb copy retains only in-frame clones and omits some. This repertoire shows more than 300,000 clones, approximately 80% found once; its top ten account for 2% to 2.5%. The source material was peripheral blood, sampled in a trial of Ad26.COV2.S vaccine versus placebo. These TCRs come from a person aged 18-65 years who received the Ad26.COV2.S COVID-19 vaccine or a placebo. Both conserved end residues are trimmed from each CDR3. Part of the rows lack a size; the others show once, few, many or a class for expanded clones.

CDR3 protein	J gene	clone size	V gene
ASSLPSPSGGSPLH	TRBJ1-6	NA	TRBV7-2
ASHPTLVSTEPQH	TRBJ1-5	NA	TRBV19
ASSPNDRGLYNEQF	TRBJ2-1	NA	TRBV9
ASSPGQGGAF	TRBJ1-1	few	TRBV3-1/TRBV3-2
ASSLRLAGGRETQY	TRBJ2-5	NA	TRBV7-2
ASSVTSGDLAKNIQY	TRBJ2-4	NA	TRBV19
ATSRDGRENQPQH	TRBJ1-5	NA	TRBV15
ASSQLAGTEQY	TRBJ2-7	NA	TRBV7-6
ASSAIFQGRNNYGYT	TRBJ1-2	NA	TRBV6-1
ATSDLRPDGEAEAF	TRBJ1-1	NA	TRBV24-1
ASSQVRKLAGGQETQY	TRBJ2-5	NA	TRBV14
ASIELAGSPGELF	TRBJ2-2	NA	TRBV5-1
ASSHGTSYNSPLH	TRBJ1-6	NA	TRBV4-2
ASSLGRLAGYNEQF	TRBJ2-1	NA	TRBV7-9
ASSPQGTYGYT	TRBJ1-2	NA	TRBV5-5
ASSPLRGDTGELF	TRBJ2-2	NA	TRBV5-4
ASSSDSLPLH	TRBJ1-6	NA	TRBV11-2
ASNPGGVGGAGELF	TRBJ2-2	NA	TRBV3-1/TRBV3-2
ASSLGTDYGYT	TRBJ1-2	NA	TRBV7-8
ASSQPPTGGPSNYGYT	TRBJ1-2	NA	TRBV4-2
ASSQTGTAGNTIY	TRBJ1-3	NA	TRBV9
ASSLDRNQPQH	TRBJ1-5	NA	TRBV11-2
ASSIGQSQETQY	TRBJ2-5	NA	TRBV7-6
SARGQLNTGELF	TRBJ2-2	NA	TRBV29-1
ASSFGGLTETQY	TRBJ2-5	NA	TRBV27
ASSFGDSRDPRY	TRBJ2-3	NA	TRBV5-6
ASSPQRTGWGNYGYT	TRBJ1-2	NA	TRBV9
ASSDKLGIRKSGYT	TRBJ1-2	NA	TRBV10-1
ASSLTDRGDTEAF	TRBJ1-1	NA	TRBV7-3
ASSSARDKQYEQY	TRBJ2-7	NA	TRBV5-4
ASSIPAARTPSTDTQY	TRBJ2-3	NA	TRBV19
ASSSLQGDTQY	TRBJ2-3	NA	TRBV12-3/TRBV12-4
ASRRGQGSNQPQH	TRBJ1-5	NA	TRBV19
ASSPGVQTYEQY	TRBJ2-7	NA	TRBV5-1
ASSSWDRGTYEQY	TRBJ2-7	NA	TRBV11-1
ASSPGVKEKLF	TRBJ1-4	NA	TRBV3-1/TRBV3-2
ASSSEGGGGTEAF	TRBJ1-1	NA	TRBV5-4
ASSSKDRGDMNTEAF	TRBJ1-1	once	TRBV5-1
ASSGRTNTEAF	TRBJ1-1	NA	TRBV5-6
ASSLTAPGANVLT	TRBJ2-6	NA	TRBV7-3
ASSQVSGALGNTIY	TRBJ1-3	NA	TRBV3-1/TRBV3-2
SGGGKETQY	TRBJ2-5	NA	TRBV20-1
ASSLYTGGAYNEQF	TRBJ2-1	NA	TRBV28
ASSITGGNQPQH	TRBJ1-5	NA	TRBV19
ASSPQPGQGAETQY	TRBJ2-5	NA	TRBV7-9
SGRQGSYEQY	TRBJ2-7	NA	TRBV29-1
ASSLAELTDTQY	TRBJ2-3	NA	TRBV5-1
ASSVDPDTYGYT	TRBJ1-2	NA	TRBV9
ASSGWGHQETQY	TRBJ2-5	NA	TRBV10-1